These 25 T cell receptor beta chains share one sample of origin, sequenced in a study of metastatic and nonmetastatic thyroid tumors. TCRdb re-processed the PCR reads through MiXCR. In the table there are fewer than 15,000 clones, 20% to 25% of which are singletons. Thyroid surgery took place with no prior treatment in any patient. What was sequenced was blood. These receptors were obtained from a female donor with papillary thyroid cancer or a benign thyroid nodule (not recorded which). Some clones in this sample may be carry-over from other donors' samples.

This clone is judged medium-sized. The gene calls are TRBV28 and TRBJ2-2; D unresolved. Germline CDR1 MDHEN, CDR2 SYDVKM. V lost 8 bases and J 0 bases, leaving 7 bases between the germline ends. The CDR3 loop spans 13 amino acids. CDR3 sequence: CASQRANTGELFF. In DNA, the CDR3 is TGTGCCAGCCAACGGGCGAACACCGGGGAGCTGTTTTTT.

In its sample, this clone was seen many times. The CDR3 here is CASSFRANYNEQFF. The CDR3 bases are TGCGCCAGCAGCTTCAGGGCCAACTACAATGAGCAGTTCTTC. The gene calls are TRBV5-1 and TRBJ2-1; D perhaps matches TRBD1 (5 bases). The CDR3 contains 14 residues. CDR1 is SGHRS and CDR2 is YFSETQ in the germline V gene. V was shortened by 2 bases and J by 3 bases, with 9 bases between the two germline ends.

V usage is TRBV7-3 and J usage is TRBJ1-1, with 10 positions matching TRBD1. The V gene end was trimmed by 2 bases and the J gene end by 2 bases; junction bases not matched to a gene: 11. The CDR3 covers 18 residues. Germline CDR1 reads SGHTA; CDR2 reads FQGTGA. Here the CDR3 reads CASSLRPGQGVGNTEAFF. The CDR3 region has the DNA TGTGCCAGCAGCTTACGCCCCGGACAGGGGGTCGGAAACACTGAAGCTTTCTTT.

This clone has a handful of counts. The gene calls are TRBV28 and TRBJ2-1, with D perhaps matching TRBD1 (5 bases). The CDR3 covers 15 residues. Germline-derived CDR1 and CDR2 are MDHEN and SYDVKM. V lost 6 bases and J lost 4, with 16 bases in between. Written as DNA, the CDR3 is TGTGCCAGCAGGCGACAGCGCAACAGGTACAATGAGCAGTTCTTC. It encodes CASRRQRNRYNEQFF.

This clone came up a few times. The chain is built from TRBV10-3 and TRBJ2-2; D ambiguous. The V gene lost 0 bases and the J gene lost 13 bases, with 15 bases spanning the gap. This CDR3 has 14 amino acids. Looked up from germline, CDR1 is ENHRY and CDR2 is SYGVKD. The DNA for the CDR3 is TGTGCCATCAGTGAGTCAAAGAACACCGTGGGGCTGTTTTTT. This sequence encodes CAISESKNTVGLFF.

This clone rates as medium-sized. This chain joins TRBV19 and TRBJ1-2, with 8 bases identical to TRBD1. The germline V gene has CDR1 LNHDA and CDR2 SQIVND (reference sequence). CDR3 length equals 13 residues. Trimming removed 6 bases from V and 5 bases from J; junction bases left unmatched: 5. CDR3 nucleotides: TGTGCCAGTAGGATGACAGGGGTTTATGGCTACACCTTC. This sequence encodes CASRMTGVYGYTF.

This clone counts as medium-sized. This chain links TRBV19 with TRBJ2-2; D ambiguous. Germline CDR1 LNHDA, CDR2 SQIVND (reference sequence). The CDR3 is made up of 15 amino acids. The V end was cut by 7 bases, the J end by 0 bases, with 12 bases between. In nucleotides, the CDR3 is TGTGCCAGTAAGGAAGGCGGCGCGAACACCGGGGAGCTGTTTTTT. Residues: CASKEGGANTGELFF.

The CDR3, as DNA: TGTGCCAGCAGTCCACTAGGCACCGGGGAGCTGTTTTTT. It is translated as CASSPLGTGELFF. The chain joins TRBV6-1 to TRBJ2-2, with D perhaps matching TRBD2 (5 bases). V dropped 5 bases and J dropped 4 bases, with 8 bases sitting between them. The CDR3 has 13 residues. Germline CDR1 and CDR2: MNHNS and SASEGT.

This clone is labeled medium-sized (0.01 to 0.1%). The gene calls are TRBV2 and TRBJ2-7, with TRBD2 matching 12 bases. CDR3 length: 13 residues. The V gene's germline CDR1 is SNHLY and CDR2 FYNNEI. The ends lost 7 bases at V and 6 bases at J; junction bases unmatched: 4. CDR3 in DNA: TGTGCCAGCAAGGGACTAGCGGGCCTCGAGCAGTACTTC. Translation gives CASKGLAGLEQYF.

This clone came up many times. The chain carries TRBV25-1 and TRBJ2-2; 12 positions agree with TRBD2. The CDR3 extends over 16 amino acids. The V gene end was trimmed by 5 bases and the J gene end by 3 bases; junction bases not matched to a gene: 4. Germline loops: CDR1 MGHDK, CDR2 SYGVNS. The CDR3 region has the DNA TGTGCCAGCAGTAATACTAGCGGGGGGTACACCGGGGAGCTGTTTTTT. Translated, it gives CASSNTSGGYTGELFF.

The CDR3 DNA follows: TGTGCCAGCAGCTCTTTCCGGGGCGATGAGCAGTTCTTC. It encodes CASSSFRGDEQFF. The chain is built from TRBV7-3 and TRBJ2-1; D is perhaps TRBD1 or TRBD2 (5 bases each). Per germline, CDR1 SGHTA and CDR2 FQGTGA. V was shortened by 4 bases and J by 8 bases, with 12 bases between the two germline ends. CDR3 length: 13 amino acids. The full variable domain, rest sourced from reference TRBV7-3 and TRBJ2-1, is GAGVSQTPSNKVTEKGKYVELRCDPISGHTALYWYRQSLGQGPEFLIYFQGTGAADDSGLPNDRFFAVRPEGSVSTLKIQRTERGDSAVYLCASSSFRGDEQFFGPGTRLTVL.

Remarks on this clone: This may be a read error: a much more frequent sequence differs by one nucleotide. The V call is TRBV12-5, the J call TRBJ2-1; 7 positions match TRBD2. The length of the CDR3 is 16 residues. Losses at the gene ends were 7 bases for V and 4 bases for J; bases not matched to a gene: 13. CDR1 LGHNT and CDR2 FRNRAP come from the germline V gene. CDR3 loop: CASVSHVSGYYNEQFF. The CDR3 nucleotides read TGTGCTAGTGTTTCCCACGTTAGCGGGTATTACAATGAGCAGTTCTTC.

This clone appeared many times. The chain recombines TRBV30 with TRBJ2-7; D gene uncertain. The CDR3 is made up of 12 amino acids. V was clipped by 0 bases and J by 0 bases, with 3 bases between them. The germline gives CDR1 GTSNPN, CDR2 SVGIG (reference sequence). DNA for the CDR3: TGTGCCTGGAGTGTACTCTCCTACGAGCAGTACTTC. Protein: CAWSVLSYEQYF.

Worth noting for this clone: An end of the junction does not agree with germline; a read error may underlie this. The rearrangement links TRBV5-1 to TRBJ2-7; 10 bases map to TRBD1. Germline CDR1 SGHRS, CDR2 YFSETQ. This CDR3 comprises 18 residues. The CDR3 protein is CASSLPGQGSQCIYDQYF. In nucleotides, the CDR3 is TGCGCCAGCAGCTTGCCGGGACAGGGGTCGCAGTGCATCTACGATCAGTACTTC.

To note about this clone: A read error may explain this, as a much larger clone is one base away. The chain carries TRBV9 and TRBJ1-4; TRBD1 is a possible D gene (5 bases). Per the germline V gene, CDR1 is SGDLS and CDR2 is YYNGEE. The CDR3 consists of 16 residues. DNA of the CDR3: TGTGCCAGCAGCGTAGGAGGGACTTCAACTGATGAAAAACTGTTTTTT. It codes for CASSVGGTSTDEKLFF.

This clone was counted at least ten times. The CDR3 is CASSFARGEMHEQYF. Written as DNA, the CDR3 is TGTGCCAGCAGCTTTGCGAGGGGGGAGATGCACGAGCAGTACTTC. This chain links TRBV5-5 with TRBJ2-7; D is possibly TRBD1 or TRBD2 (6 bases each). The ends were cut back, 2 bases at V and 5 bases at J, with 17 bases in the middle. The CDR3 runs to 15 residues. The V gene's germline CDR1 is SGHKS and CDR2 YYEKEE (reference sequence).

This clone was recorded many times. This sequence joins TRBV11-2 and TRBJ2-1, with 8 positions matching TRBD1. CDR1 is SGHAT and CDR2 is FQNNGV in the germline V gene. The CDR3 is 14 amino acids. J lost 8 bases, V lost 5 bases, and 8 bases had no gene match. CDR3 loop: CASSRRDRRDEQFF. In DNA, the CDR3 is TGTGCCAGCAGCCGAAGGGACAGGCGGGATGAGCAGTTCTTC. The whole variable domain, filled in from reference TRBV11-2 and TRBJ2-1, reads EAGVAQSPRYKIIEKRQSVAFWCNPISGHATLYWYQQILGQGPKLLIQFQNNGVVDDSQLPKDRFSAERLKGVDSTLKIQPAKLEDSAVYLCASSRRDRRDEQFFGPGTRLTVL.

This chain connects TRBV11-2 to TRBJ2-1; 7 bases line up with TRBD2. CDR1 and CDR2 (germline): SGHAT, FQNNGV. This CDR3 has 16 residues. Trimming removed 4 bases from V and 6 bases from J; junction bases left unmatched: 12. CDR3 protein: CASSSNPRLAGNEQFF. CDR3 coding DNA: TGTGCCAGCAGCTCCAATCCGCGATTAGCGGGCAATGAGCAGTTCTTC.

This chain links TRBV6-1 with TRBJ1-2; 8 bases map to TRBD1. V gave up 8 bases and J gave up 10 bases; unmatched junction bases: 6. The CDR3 runs 11 residues. The germline gives CDR1 MNHNS, CDR2 SASEGT. The CDR3 loop reads CASVRQGPYTF. The CDR3 DNA reads TGTGCCAGCGTAAGACAGGGGCCCTACACCTTC.

This clone was seen many times. CDR3 protein: CASSLLMDLPGETQYF. The CDR3 region has the DNA TGTGCCAGCTCACTACTAATGGACCTCCCAGGGGAGACCCAGTACTTC. The rearrangement links TRBV18 to TRBJ2-5; tentatively, D is TRBD1 (5 bases). The V gene's germline CDR1 is KGHSH and CDR2 LQKENI. The CDR3 consists of 16 residues. V was clipped by 4 bases and J by 5 bases, with 20 bases between them.

A word on this clone: At one end the junction does not follow the germline gene, possibly because of a read error. This sequence joins TRBV7-3 and TRBJ1-1; 8 nucleotides match TRBD1. This CDR3 is built from 14 residues. Germline assignment: CDR1 SGHTA and CDR2 FQGTGA. The CDR3 loop is CASSSTGANTEDSF. For the CDR3, the DNA is TGTGCCAGCAGCTCGACAGGGGCAAACACTGAAGATTCCTTT.

This clone appeared many times. This sequence joins TRBV20-1 and TRBJ2-5, with D tentatively TRBD1 (6 bases). This CDR3 region has 13 residues. From germline, CDR1 is DFQATT and CDR2 SNEGSKA (reference sequence). V was cut by 1 base and J by 2 bases, with 8 bases left in between. CDR3 bases: TGCAGTGCTAGAGTAACAGGGCAAGAGACCCAGTACTTC. This gives the protein CSARVTGQETQYF.

CDR3 region: CASRRTGDGYTF. CDR3 DNA sequence: TGTGCCAGCAGGCGGACCGGGGACGGCTACACCTTC. The rearrangement links TRBV3-1 to TRBJ1-2; D might be TRBD1 (5 bases). Trimming pared 6 bases from V and 8 bases from J, leaving 13 bases between. Germline V gives CDR1 LGHDT, CDR2 YNNKEL (reference sequence). The CDR3 totals 12 residues.

This clone was found many times. V and J are TRBV3-1 and TRBJ1-2; D perhaps matches TRBD1 (6 bases). The CDR3 is 14 residues long. Trimming took off 7 bases at V and 7 bases at J, with 19 bases between the two ends. The V gene's germline CDR1 is LGHDT and CDR2 YNNKEL (reference sequence). As DNA, the CDR3 is TGTGCCAGCACCCCAGAAATAGGGGGGCCTGGCTACACCTTC. This gives the protein CASTPEIGGPGYTF.

This clone is medium-sized (0.01 to 0.1%) in the sample. The CDR3 protein is CASSPTTGTSGSRRAYEQYV. The DNA for the CDR3 is TGTGCCAGCAGTCCAACCACTGGGACTAGCGGGAGTAGGCGAGCCTACGAGCAGTACGTC. The genes are TRBV25-1 and TRBJ2-7; 14 bases are a match to TRBD2. This CDR3 has 20 residues. V trimming: 5 bases; J trimming: 2 bases; junction bases outside the gene matches: 17. In germline, CDR1 is MGHDK, CDR2 SYGVNS.